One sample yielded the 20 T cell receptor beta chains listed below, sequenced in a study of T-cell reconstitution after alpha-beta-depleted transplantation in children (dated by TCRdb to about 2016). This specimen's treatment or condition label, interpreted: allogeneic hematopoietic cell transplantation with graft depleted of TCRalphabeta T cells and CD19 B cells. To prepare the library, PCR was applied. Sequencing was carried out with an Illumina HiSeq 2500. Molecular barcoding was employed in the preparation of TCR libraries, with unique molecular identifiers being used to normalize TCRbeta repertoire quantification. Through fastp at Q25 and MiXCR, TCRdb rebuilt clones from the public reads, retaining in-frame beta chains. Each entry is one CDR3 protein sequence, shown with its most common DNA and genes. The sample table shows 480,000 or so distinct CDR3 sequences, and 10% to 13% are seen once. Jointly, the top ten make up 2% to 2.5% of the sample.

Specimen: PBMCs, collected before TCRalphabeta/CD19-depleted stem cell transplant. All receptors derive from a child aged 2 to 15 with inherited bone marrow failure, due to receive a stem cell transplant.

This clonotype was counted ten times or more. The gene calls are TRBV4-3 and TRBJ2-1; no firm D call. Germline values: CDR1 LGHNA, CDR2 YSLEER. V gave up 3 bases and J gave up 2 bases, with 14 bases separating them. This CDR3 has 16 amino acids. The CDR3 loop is CASSQKSPGPYNEQFF. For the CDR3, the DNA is TGCGCCAGCAGCCAGAAGTCCCCCGGGCCCTACAATGAGCAGTTCTTC.

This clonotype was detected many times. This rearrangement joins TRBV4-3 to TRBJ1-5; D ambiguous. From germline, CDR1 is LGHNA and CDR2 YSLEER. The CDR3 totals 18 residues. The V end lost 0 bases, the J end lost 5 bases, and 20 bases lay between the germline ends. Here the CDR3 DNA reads TGCGCCAGCAGCCAAGAAACGTTTAACGCGGCACCCCATCAGCCCCAGCATTTT. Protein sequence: CASSQETFNAAPHQPQHF.

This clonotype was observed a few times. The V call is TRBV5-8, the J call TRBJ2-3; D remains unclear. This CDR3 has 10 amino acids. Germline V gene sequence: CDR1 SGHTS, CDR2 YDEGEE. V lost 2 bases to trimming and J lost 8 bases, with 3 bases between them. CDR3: CASSFGTQYF. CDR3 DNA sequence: TGTGCCAGCAGCTTTGGTACGCAGTATTTT. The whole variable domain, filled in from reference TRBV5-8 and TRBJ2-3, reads EAGVTQSPTHLIKTRGQQATLRCSPISGHTSVYWYQQALGLGLQFLLWYDEGEERNRGNFPPRFSGRQFPNYSSELNVNALELEDSALYLCASSFGTQYFGPGTRLTVL.

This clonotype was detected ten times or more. The CDR3 here is CASSQRLASADTQYF. The CDR3 DNA sequence: TGTGCCAGCAGTCAAAGACTAGCGTCGGCAGATACGCAGTATTTT. The J gene is TRBJ2-3, the V gene TRBV6-4; 8 positions match TRBD2. Germline assignment: CDR1 MRHNA and CDR2 SNTAGT. This CDR3 contains 15 residues. J was trimmed by 4 bases and V by 5 bases; bases with no gene match: 8.

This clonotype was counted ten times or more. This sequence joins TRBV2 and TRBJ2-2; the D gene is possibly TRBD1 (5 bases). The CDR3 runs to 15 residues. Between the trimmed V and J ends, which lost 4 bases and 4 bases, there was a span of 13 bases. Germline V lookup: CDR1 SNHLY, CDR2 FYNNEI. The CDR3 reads CASSGSAGITGELFF. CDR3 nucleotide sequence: TGTGCCAGCAGTGGTTCGGCAGGGATCACCGGGGAGCTGTTTTTT.

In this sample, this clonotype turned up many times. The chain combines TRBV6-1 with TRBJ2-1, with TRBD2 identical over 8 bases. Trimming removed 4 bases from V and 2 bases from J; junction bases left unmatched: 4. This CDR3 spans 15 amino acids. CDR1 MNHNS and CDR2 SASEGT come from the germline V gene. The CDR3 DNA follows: TGTGCCAGCAGTGCAGCGGGAGCGACCTACAATGAGCAGTTCTTC. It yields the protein CASSAAGATYNEQFF.

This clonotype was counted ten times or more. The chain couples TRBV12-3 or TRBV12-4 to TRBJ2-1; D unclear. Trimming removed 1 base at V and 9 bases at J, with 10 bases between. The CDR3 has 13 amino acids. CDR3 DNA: TGTGCCAGCAGTTTAGTTTTCTCCAGTGAGCAGTTCTTC. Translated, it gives CASSLVFSSEQFF.

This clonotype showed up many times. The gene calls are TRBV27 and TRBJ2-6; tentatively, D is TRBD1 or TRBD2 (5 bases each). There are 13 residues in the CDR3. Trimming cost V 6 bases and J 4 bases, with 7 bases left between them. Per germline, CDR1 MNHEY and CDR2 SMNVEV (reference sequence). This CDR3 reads CASSRDGANVLTF. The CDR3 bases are TGTGCCAGCAGCAGGGACGGGGCCAACGTCCTGACTTTC.

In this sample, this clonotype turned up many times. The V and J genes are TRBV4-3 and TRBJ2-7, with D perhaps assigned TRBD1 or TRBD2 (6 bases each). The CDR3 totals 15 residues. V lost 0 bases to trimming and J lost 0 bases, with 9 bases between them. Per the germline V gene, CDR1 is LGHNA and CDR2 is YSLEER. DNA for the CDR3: TGCGCCAGCAGCCAAGATTGGGGGGCCTCCTACGAGCAGTACTTC. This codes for CASSQDWGASYEQYF.

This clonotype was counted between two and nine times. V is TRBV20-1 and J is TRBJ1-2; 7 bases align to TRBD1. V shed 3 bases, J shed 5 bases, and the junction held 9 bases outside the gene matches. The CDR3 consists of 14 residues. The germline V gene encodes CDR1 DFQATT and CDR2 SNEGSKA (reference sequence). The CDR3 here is CSASGTDSKYGYTF. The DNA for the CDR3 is TGCAGTGCTAGCGGGACAGATTCAAAGTATGGCTACACCTTC.

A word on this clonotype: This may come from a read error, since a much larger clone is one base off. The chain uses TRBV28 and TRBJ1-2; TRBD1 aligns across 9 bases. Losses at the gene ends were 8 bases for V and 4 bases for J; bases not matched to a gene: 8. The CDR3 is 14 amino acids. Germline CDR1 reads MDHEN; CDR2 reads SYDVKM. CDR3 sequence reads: CASGILGQGYGYTF. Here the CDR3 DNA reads TGTGCCAGCGGCATACTGGGACAGGGCTATGGCTACACCTTC.

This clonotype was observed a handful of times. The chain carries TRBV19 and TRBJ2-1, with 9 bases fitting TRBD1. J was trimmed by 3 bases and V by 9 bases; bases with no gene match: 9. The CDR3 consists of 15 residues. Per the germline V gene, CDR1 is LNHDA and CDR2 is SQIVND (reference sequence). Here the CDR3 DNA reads TGTGCCAGCAGAAGCGGGGACAGGGACTACAATGAGCAGTTCTTC. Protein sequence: CASRSGDRDYNEQFF.

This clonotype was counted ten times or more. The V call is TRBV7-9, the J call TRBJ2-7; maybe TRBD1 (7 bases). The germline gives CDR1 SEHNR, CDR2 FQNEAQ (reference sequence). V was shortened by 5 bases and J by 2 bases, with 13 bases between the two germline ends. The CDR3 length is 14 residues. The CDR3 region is CASSPGGGAYEQYF. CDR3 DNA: TGTGCCAGCAGCCCAGGGGGAGGAGCCTACGAGCAGTACTTC.

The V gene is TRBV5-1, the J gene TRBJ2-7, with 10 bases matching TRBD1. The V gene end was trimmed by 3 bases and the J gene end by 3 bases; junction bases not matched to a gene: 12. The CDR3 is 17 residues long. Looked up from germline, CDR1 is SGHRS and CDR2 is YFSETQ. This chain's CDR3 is CASSSLTGQGGHYEQYF. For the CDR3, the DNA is TGCGCCAGCAGCTCGCTCACCGGACAGGGGGGTCACTACGAGCAGTACTTC.

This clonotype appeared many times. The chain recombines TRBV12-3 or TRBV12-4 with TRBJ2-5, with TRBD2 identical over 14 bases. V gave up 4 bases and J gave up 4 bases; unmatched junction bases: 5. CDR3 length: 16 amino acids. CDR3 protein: CASSSGLAGGAETQYF. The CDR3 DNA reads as TGTGCCAGCAGTTCCGGACTAGCGGGAGGAGCAGAGACCCAGTACTTC.

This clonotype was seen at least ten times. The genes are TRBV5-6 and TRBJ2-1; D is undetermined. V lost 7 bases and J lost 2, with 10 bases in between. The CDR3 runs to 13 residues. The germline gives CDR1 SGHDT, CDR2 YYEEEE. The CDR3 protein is CASHYTTYNEQFF. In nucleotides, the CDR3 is TGTGCCAGCCATTATACTACCTACAATGAGCAGTTCTTC.

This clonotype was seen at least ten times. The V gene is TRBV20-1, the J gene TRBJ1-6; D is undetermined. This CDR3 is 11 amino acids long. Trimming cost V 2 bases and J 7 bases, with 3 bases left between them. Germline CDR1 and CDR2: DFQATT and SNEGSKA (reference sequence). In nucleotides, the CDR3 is TGCAGTGCTAGAAGCAATTCACCCCTCCACTTT. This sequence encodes CSARSNSPLHF.

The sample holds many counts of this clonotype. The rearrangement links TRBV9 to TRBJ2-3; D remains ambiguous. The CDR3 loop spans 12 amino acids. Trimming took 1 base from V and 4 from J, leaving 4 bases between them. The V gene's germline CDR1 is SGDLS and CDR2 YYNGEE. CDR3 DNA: TGTGCCAGCAGCGTAAATCCAGATACGCAGTATTTT. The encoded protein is CASSVNPDTQYF.

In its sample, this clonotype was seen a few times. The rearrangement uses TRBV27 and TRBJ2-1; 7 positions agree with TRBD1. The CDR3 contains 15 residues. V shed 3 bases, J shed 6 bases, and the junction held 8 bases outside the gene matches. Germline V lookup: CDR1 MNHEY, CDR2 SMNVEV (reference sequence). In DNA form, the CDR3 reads TGTGCCAGCAGTTTCCTTGGACAGGACGGCAATGAGCAGTTCTTC. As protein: CASSFLGQDGNEQFF.

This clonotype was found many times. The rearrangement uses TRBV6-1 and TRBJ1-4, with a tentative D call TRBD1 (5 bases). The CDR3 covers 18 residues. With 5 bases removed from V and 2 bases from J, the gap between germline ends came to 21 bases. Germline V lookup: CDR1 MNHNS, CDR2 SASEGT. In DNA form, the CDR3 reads TGTGCCAGCAGTCTAAACCCGGGCAGGGCCGGGACTAATGAAAAACTGTTTTTT. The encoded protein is CASSLNPGRAGTNEKLFF.